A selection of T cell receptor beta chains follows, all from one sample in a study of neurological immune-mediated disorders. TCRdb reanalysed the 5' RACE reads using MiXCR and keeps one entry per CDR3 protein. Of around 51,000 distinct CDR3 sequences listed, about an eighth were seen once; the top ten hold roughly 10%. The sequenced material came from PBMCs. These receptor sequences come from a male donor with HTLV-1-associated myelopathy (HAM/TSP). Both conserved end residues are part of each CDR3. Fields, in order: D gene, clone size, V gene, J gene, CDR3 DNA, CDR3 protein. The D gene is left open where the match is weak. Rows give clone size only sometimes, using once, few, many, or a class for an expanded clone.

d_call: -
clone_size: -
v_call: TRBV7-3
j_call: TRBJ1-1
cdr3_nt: TGTGCCAGCAGCAGGGACGGCCAGGATAGCACTGAAGCTTTCTTT
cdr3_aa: CASSRDGQDSTEAFF

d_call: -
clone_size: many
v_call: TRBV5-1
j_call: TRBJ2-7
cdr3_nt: TGCGCCAGCAGCTTAGCGACGCGGGTAGAGCAGTACTTC
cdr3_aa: CASSLATRVEQYF

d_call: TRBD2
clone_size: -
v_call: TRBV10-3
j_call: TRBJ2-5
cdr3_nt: TGTGCCATCAGTGACTCAACTAGCGGGGAGACCCAGTACTTC
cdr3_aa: CAISDSTSGETQYF

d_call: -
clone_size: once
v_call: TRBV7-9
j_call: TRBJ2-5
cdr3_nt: TGTGCCAGCACCCTTCCGGGGCTTCAAGAGACCCAGTACTTC
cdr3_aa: CASTLPGLQETQYF

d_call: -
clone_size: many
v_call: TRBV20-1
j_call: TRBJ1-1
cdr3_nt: TGCAGTGCTAGAAGGGGAGGGTGGACTGAAGCTTTCTTT
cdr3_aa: CSARRGGWTEAFF

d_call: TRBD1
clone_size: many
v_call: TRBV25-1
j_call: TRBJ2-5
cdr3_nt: TGTGCCAGCAGTGTGGCCGGGACAGGGAACCAAGAGACCCAGTACTTC
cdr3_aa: CASSVAGTGNQETQYF

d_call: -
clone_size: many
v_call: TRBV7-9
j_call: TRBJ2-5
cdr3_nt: TGTGCCAGCAGCGCCAAGGAGACCCAGTACTTC
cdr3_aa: CASSAKETQYF

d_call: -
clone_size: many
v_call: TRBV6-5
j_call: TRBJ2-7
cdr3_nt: TGTGCCAGCAGTGGTATTCGGAACGAGCAGTACTTC
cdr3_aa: CASSGIRNEQYF

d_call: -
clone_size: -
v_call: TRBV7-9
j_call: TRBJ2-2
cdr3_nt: TGTGCCAGCAGCTTAGAAGGAACCGCCGGGGAGCTGTTTTTT
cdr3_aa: CASSLEGTAGELFF

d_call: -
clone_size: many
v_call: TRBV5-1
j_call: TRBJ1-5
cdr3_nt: TGCGCCAGCAGCTTGGGGGGCGGCAATCAGCCCCAGCATTTT
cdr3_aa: CASSLGGGNQPQHF

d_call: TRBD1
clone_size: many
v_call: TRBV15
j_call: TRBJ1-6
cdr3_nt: TGTGCCACCGGCCGGGACAGAAATTCACCCCTCCACTTT
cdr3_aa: CATGRDRNSPLHF

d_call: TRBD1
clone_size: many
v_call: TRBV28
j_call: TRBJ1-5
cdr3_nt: TGTGCCAGCAGTCCGACAGGGGTCCGTCAGCCCCAGCATTTT
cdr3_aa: CASSPTGVRQPQHF

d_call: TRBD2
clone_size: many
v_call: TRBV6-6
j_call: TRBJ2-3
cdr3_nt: TGTGCCAGCAGGGCTTTCGGCGGGGGGCGAGATACGCAGTATTTT
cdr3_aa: CASRAFGGGRDTQYF

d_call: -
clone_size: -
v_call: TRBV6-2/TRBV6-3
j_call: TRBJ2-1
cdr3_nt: TGTGCCAGCAGTTCCCCGAGGGGCTCCTACAATGAGCAGTTCTTC
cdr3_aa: CASSSPRGSYNEQFF

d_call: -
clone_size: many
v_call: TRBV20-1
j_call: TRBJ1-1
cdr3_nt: TGCAGTGCCCAAGGCAGGCAGGGTGGGGGGAACACTGAAGCTTTCTTT
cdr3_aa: CSAQGRQGGGNTEAFF

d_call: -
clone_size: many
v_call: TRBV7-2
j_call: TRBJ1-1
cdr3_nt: TGTGCCAGCAGCTCGACTCTGCTTTTCTTT
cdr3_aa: CASSSTLLFF

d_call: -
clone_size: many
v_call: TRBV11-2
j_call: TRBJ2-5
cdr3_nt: TGTGCCAGCAGCTTAGATATGGCAGGGGCAAAGACCCAGTACTTC
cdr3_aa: CASSLDMAGAKTQYF

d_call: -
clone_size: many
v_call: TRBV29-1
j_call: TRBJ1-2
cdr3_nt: TGCAGCGTTGTCCCGAATGAGGGAGGTTATGGCTACACCTTC
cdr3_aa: CSVVPNEGGYGYTF

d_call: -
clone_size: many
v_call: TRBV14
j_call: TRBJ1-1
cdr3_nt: TGTGCCAGCAGCCCCTGGGCTGGCACTGAAGCTTTCTTT
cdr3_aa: CASSPWAGTEAFF

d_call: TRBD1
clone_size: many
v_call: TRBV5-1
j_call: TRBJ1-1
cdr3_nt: TGCGCCAGCAGCTTCCAGGGGGGAATAGCTGAAGCTTTCTTT
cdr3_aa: CASSFQGGIAEAFF

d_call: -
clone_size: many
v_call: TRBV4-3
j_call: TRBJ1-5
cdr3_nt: TGCGCCAGCAGCCTCTCCAGGGTCGCTGGCTCGTGCCAGCCCCAGCATTTT
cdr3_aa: CASSLSRVAGSCQPQHF

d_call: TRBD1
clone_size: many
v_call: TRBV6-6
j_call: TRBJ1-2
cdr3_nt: TGTGCCAGCAGCGACCGGGACAGCCTCTATGGCTACACCTTC
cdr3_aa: CASSDRDSLYGYTF

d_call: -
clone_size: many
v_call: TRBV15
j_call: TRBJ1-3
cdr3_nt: TGTGCCACCAGCAGGGAAAACCAGGGTTTAGGAGGAAACACCATATATTTT
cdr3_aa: CATSRENQGLGGNTIYF

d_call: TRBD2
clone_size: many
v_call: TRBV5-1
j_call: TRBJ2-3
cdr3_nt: TGCGCCAGCAGCCCGGGGACTAGCGGGGGACCCACAGATACGCAGTATTTT
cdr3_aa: CASSPGTSGGPTDTQYF

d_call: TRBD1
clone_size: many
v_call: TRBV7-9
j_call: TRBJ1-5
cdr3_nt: TGTGCCAGCAGGTCAGGGGGCGCAGGGCAGCCCCAGCATTTT
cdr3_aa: CASRSGGAGQPQHF

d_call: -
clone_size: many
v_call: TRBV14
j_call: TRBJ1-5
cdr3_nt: TGTGCCAGCAGCCAGGGAAATCAGCCCCAGCATTTT
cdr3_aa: CASSQGNQPQHF

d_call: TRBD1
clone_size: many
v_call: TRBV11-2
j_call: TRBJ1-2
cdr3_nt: TGTGCCAGCAGCACCGGGACAGGTCTGCTGCTTAGGGAGTTTAACTATGGCTACACCTTC
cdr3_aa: CASSTGTGLLLREFNYGYTF

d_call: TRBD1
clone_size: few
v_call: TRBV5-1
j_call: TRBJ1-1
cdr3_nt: TGCGCCAGCAGTCGTAAGGGACAGGCGAACACTGAAGCTTTCTTT
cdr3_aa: CASSRKGQANTEAFF

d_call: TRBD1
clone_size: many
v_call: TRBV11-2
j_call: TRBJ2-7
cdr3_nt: TGTGCCAGCAGCTTATACAGGGGTATGTACGAGCAGTACTTC
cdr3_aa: CASSLYRGMYEQYF

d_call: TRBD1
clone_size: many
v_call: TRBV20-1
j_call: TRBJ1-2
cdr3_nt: TGCAGTGCTAGAGCGGGAGGACAGGGGGCACCTTCCAACTATGGCTACACCTTC
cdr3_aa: CSARAGGQGAPSNYGYTF

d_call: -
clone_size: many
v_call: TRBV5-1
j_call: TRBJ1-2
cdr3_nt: TGCGCCAGCAGCTACGACGCTAATGGGGGCGGCTACACCTTC
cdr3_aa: CASSYDANGGGYTF

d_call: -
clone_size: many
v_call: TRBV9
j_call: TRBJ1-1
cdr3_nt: TGTGCCAGCAGCCGGATGGCAGGGAACACTGAAGCTTTCTTT
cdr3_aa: CASSRMAGNTEAFF

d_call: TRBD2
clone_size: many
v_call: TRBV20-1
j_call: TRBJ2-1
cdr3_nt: TGCAGTGCTAGAGGCGGGGGGCCACAGAATGAGCAGTTCTTC
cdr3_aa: CSARGGGPQNEQFF

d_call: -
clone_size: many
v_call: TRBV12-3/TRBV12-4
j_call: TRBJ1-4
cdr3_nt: TGTGCCAGCAGTTTCCAGGGCCCTAATGAAAAACTGTTTTTT
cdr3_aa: CASSFQGPNEKLFF

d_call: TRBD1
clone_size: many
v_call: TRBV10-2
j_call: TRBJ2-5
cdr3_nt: TGCGCCAGCAGTGAGCGGGACAGGGGGTGGGAGACCCAGTACTTC
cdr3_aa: CASSERDRGWETQYF

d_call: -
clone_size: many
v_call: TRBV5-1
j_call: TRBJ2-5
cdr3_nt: TGCGCCAGCAGCTTGACGGGTCAGCAAGAGACCCAGTACTTC
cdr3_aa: CASSLTGQQETQYF

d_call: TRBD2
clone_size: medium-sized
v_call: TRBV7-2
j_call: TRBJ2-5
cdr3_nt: TGTGCCAGCAGCTTAACGGGGGGGTCCCAAGAGACCCAGTACTTC
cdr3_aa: CASSLTGGSQETQYF

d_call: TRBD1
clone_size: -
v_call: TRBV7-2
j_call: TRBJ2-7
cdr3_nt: TGTGCCAGCAGCAAACGCCTCGTGGGACAGGGAATGTTTTACGAGCAGTACTTC
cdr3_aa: CASSKRLVGQGMFYEQYF

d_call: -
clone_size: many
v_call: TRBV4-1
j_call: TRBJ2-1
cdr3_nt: TGCGCCAGCAGCGAAGGTCCAGCTTACAATGAGCAGTTCTTC
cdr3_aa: CASSEGPAYNEQFF

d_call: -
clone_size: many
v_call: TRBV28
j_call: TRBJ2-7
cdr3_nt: TGTGCCAGCAGGCTGTCGGGGCCGGCCGAGCAGTACTTC
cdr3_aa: CASRLSGPAEQYF

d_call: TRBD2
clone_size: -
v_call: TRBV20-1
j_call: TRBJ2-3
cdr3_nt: TGCAGTGCTAGACCTTCCGGGGGGGCCATGAGCACAGATACGCAGTATTTT
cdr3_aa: CSARPSGGAMSTDTQYF

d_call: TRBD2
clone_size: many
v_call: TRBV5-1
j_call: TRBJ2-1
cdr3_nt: TGCGCCAGCAGCTTGTCCCCTCGCGGGGGGGCCCACAATGAGCAGTTCTTC
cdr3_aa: CASSLSPRGGAHNEQFF

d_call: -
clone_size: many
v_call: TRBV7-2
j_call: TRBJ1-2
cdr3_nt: TGTGCCAGCAGCGTTACCGGGGGCGGCTATGGCTACACCTTC
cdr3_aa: CASSVTGGGYGYTF

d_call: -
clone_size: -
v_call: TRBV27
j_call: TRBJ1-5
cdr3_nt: TGTGCCAGCAGTACGGGCCCTAACAATCAGCCCCAGCATTTT
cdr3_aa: CASSTGPNNQPQHF

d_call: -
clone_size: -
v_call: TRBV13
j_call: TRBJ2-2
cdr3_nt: TGTGCCAGCAGCCCTCGATTTGCCGGGGAGCTGTTTTTT
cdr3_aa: CASSPRFAGELFF

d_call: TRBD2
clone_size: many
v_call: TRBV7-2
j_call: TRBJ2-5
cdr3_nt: TGTGCCAGCAGCCCCACTAGCGGACAGACCCAGTACTTC
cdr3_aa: CASSPTSGQTQYF